This T cell receptor beta chain was observed in a study of regulatory T cells in long-lasting Graves disease. Time point noted: newly diagnosed GD, antithyroid drugs for less than 3 months. Making the TCR library involved RNA that had been extracted from PBMCs. Through Arm-PCR of CDR3 regions and iRepertoire HTBI primers, TCR beta libraries were built. TCRdb redid the calling of the multiplex PCR reads with MiXCR, one entry per CDR3 protein. The repertoire includes about 540,000 distinct CDR3 sequences, approximately 12% of them detected once, and roughly a tenth sits in the top ten. The germline gives CDR1 MNHEY, CDR2 SMNVEV (reference sequence). V was clipped by 5 bases and J by 7 bases, with 9 bases between them. There are 12 residues in the CDR3. The same specimen was also included in a second study, on T cells in Graves' hyperthyroidism and ophthalmopathy.

Source: peripheral blood mononuclear cells (PBMCs), taken at new diagnosis, from a patient treated with antithyroid drugs. The source is a man aged 30-40 years with Graves disease. V and J are TRBV27 and TRBJ2-4; a possible D gene is TRBD1 (5 bases). The CDR3 loop reads CASSQTANIQYF. The CDR3 coding sequence is TGTGCCAGCAGTCAGACAGCTAACATTCAGTACTTC.